This entry features one TCR beta chain sequence. The data belong to a study of T cell changes during pregnancy in multiple sclerosis. Profiled with immunoSEQ multiplex PCR; TCRdb holds only in-frame clones, not every one. The table shows tens of thousands of clones, with about 92% occurring only once. Trimming shortened V by 0 bases and J by 9 bases, and 13 bases separated the two germline ends. Germline V gene lookup returns CDR1 SGDLS and CDR2 YYNGEE. This CDR3 region has 15 residues. This receptor was taken from a female donor with multiple sclerosis, enrolled in a pregnancy study. Sequencing was performed on peripheral blood, taken after pregnancy. V usage is TRBV9 and J usage is TRBJ1-6; D unresolved. The CDR3 reads CASSVDGGLGSPLHF. CDR3 bases: TGTGCCAGCAGCGTAGATGGAGGGCTCGGTTCACCCCTCCACTTT.